The T cell receptor (beta chain) described here comes from a study of shared clonotypes between healthy human individuals. Germline CDR1 reads SNHLY; CDR2 reads FYNNEI. CDR3 size: 14 residues. Trimming cost V 5 bases and J 7 bases; bases outside gene matches: 8. Original processing notes: As immunoSEQ supplied junction-only sequences (without quality scores), filtering differed. Measured with immunoSEQ multiplex PCR; TCRdb has only the in-frame clones, and not every one. V, J and clone size reflect that table, while D and trimming were determined from the DNA. This sample has over 300,000 clones; more than 75% occur once, and the top ten carry roughly 17%.

The V and J genes are TRBV2 and TRBJ1-2; TRBD1 matches at 9 bases. The receptor's source is a man aged 18 to 29 in good health. The sample taken for sequencing was memory CD8+ T cells sorted from blood. This sample's subset: CD45RO+ cells pooled with CCR7-negative TemRA cells. CDR3 nucleotide sequence: TGTGCCAGCAGTATCGGGACAGGGCACGGTGGCTACACCTTC. It specifies CASSIGTGHGGYTF.